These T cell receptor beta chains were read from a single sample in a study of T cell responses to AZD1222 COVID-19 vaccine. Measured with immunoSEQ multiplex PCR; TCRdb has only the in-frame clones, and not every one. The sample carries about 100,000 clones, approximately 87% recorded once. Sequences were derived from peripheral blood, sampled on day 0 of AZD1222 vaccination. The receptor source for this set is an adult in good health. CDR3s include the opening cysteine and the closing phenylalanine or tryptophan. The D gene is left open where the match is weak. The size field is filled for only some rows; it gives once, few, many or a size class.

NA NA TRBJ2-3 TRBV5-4 CASSPGGTDTQYF TGTGCCAGCAGTCCCGGGGGCACAGATACGCAGTATTTT
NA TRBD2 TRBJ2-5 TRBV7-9 CASSPTLAVLQETQYF TGTGCCAGCAGCCCCACGCTAGCGGTATTACAAGAGACCCAGTACTTC
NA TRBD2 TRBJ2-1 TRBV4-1 CASSQATGTSGVDEQFF TGCGCCAGCAGCCAAGCGACCGGGACTAGCGGGGTGGATGAGCAGTTCTTC
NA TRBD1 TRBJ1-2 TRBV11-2 CASSPVGQGWGYTF TGTGCCAGCAGCCCCGTGGGACAGGGCTGGGGCTACACCTTC
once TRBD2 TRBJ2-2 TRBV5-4 CASSAPGLAGGTGELFF TGTGCCAGCAGCGCCCCGGGACTAGCGGGGGGCACCGGGGAGCTGTTTTTT
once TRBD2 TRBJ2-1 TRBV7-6 CASSLGSGLAASSYNEQFF TGTGCCAGCAGCTTAGGTTCAGGACTAGCGGCAAGCTCCTACAATGAGCAGTTCTTC
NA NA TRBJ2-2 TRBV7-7 CASSVRPDTGELFF TGTGCCAGCAGCGTCAGGCCAGACACCGGGGAGCTGTTTTTT
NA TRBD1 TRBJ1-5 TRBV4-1 CASSHGQGRNQPQHF TGCGCCAGCAGCCACGGACAGGGGAGGAATCAGCCCCAGCATTTT
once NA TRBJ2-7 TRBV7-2 CASSPEGQGLVAYEQYF TGTGCCAGCAGCCCCGAGGGACAAGGGCTAGTTGCCTACGAGCAGTACTTC
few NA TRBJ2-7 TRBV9 CARPRLYEQYF TGTGCCAGACCCCGACTTTACGAGCAGTACTTC
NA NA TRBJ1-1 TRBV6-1 CASSDLTMNTEAFF TGTGCCAGCAGTGATTTGACGATGAACACTGAAGCTTTCTTT
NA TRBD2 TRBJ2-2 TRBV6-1 CASSDSGTSWRELFF TGTGCCAGCAGTGATTCCGGGACTAGTTGGAGGGAGCTGTTTTTT
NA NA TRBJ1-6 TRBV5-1 CASSLRQYNSPLHF TGCGCCAGCAGCTTGAGACAGTATAATTCACCCCTCCACTTT
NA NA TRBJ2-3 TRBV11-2 CASSLRGSTDTQYF TGTGCCAGCAGCTTAAGGGGGAGCACAGATACGCAGTATTTT
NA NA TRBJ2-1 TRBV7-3 CASSSSRGEQFF TGTGCCAGCAGCTCCTCCCGCGGTGAGCAGTTCTTC
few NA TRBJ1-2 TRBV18 CASSPTVNYGYTF TGTGCCAGCTCCCCCACAGTTAACTATGGCTACACCTTC
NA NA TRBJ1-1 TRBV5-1 CASSLRQSTASNTEAFF TGCGCCAGCAGCTTGAGACAGAGCACAGCTTCGAACACTGAAGCTTTCTTT
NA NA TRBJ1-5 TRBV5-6 CASSPRSGRGQPQHF TGTGCCAGCAGCCCAAGGTCAGGGCGAGGGCAGCCCCAGCATTTT
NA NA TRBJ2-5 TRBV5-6 CASRYRGGRETQYF TGTGCCAGCAGATACAGGGGAGGTCGGGAGACCCAGTACTTC
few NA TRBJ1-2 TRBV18 CASSPPPGTTTYGYTF TGTGCCAGCTCACCACCTCCTGGGACGACCACTTATGGCTACACCTTC
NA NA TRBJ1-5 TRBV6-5 CASSSGGVPVNQPQHF TGTGCCAGCAGTTCTGGAGGTGTGCCTGTAAATCAGCCCCAGCATTTT
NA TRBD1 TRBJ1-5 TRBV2 CASSEVPAGGQPQHF TGTGCCAGCAGTGAGGTCCCGGCAGGGGGCCAGCCCCAGCATTTT
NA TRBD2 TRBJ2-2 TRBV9 CASSASGGVDTGELFF TGTGCCAGCAGCGCTAGCGGGGGGGTGGACACCGGGGAGCTGTTTTTT
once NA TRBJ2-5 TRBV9 CASSVGVAEETQYF TGTGCCAGCAGCGTAGGAGTAGCCGAGGAGACCCAGTACTTC
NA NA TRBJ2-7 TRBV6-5 CASSHRGTRASEQYF TGTGCCAGCAGTCACCGCGGGACGCGGGCGAGCGAGCAGTACTTC
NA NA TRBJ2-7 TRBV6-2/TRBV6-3 CASSARAYEQYF TGTGCCAGCAGCGCTAGAGCCTACGAGCAGTACTTC
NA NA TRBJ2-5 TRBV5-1 CASSPPTGTETQYF TGCGCCAGCAGCCCCCCGACAGGTACGGAGACCCAGTACTTC
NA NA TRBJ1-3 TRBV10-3 CAISLDRAGNTIYF TGTGCCATCAGCCTAGACAGAGCTGGAAACACCATATATTTT
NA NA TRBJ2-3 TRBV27 CASSLSGGGDTQYF TGTGCCAGCAGTTTATCGGGGGGTGGAGATACGCAGTATTTT
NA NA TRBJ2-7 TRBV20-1 CSASNRARYEQYF TGCAGTGCTAGTAACAGGGCTCGGTACGAGCAGTACTTC